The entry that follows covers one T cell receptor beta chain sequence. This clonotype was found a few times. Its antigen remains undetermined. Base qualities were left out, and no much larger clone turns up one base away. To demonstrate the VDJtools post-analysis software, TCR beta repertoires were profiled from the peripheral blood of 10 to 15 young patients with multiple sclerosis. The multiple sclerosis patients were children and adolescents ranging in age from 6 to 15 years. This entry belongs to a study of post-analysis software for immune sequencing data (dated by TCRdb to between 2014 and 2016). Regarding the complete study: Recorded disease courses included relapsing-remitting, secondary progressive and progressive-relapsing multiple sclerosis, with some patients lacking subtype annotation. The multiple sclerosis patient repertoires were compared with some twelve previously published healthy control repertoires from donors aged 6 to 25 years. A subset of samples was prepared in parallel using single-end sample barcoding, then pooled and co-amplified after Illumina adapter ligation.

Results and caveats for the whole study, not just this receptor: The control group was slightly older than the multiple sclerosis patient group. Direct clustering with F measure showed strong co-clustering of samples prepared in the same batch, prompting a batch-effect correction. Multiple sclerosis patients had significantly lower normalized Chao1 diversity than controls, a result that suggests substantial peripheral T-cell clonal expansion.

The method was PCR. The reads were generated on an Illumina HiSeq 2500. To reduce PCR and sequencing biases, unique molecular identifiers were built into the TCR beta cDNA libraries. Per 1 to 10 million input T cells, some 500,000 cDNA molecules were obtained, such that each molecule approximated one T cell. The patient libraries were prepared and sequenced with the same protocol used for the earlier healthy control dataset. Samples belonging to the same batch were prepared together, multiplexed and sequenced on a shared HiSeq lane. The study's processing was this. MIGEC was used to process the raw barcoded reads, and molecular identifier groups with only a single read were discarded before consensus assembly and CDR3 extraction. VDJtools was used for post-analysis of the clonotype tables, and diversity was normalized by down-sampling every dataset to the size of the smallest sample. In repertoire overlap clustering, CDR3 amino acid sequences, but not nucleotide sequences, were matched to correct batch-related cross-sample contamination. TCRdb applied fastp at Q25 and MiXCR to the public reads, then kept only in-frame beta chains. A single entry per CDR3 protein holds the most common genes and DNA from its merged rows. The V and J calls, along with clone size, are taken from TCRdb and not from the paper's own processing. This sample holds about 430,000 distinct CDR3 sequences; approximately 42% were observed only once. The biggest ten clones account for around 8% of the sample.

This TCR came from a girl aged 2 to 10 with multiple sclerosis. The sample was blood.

In nucleotide form, the sequence is TGTGCCAGCAGCCCTGGGACAGCTATTGCCTACGAGCAGTACTTC. It codes for CASSPGTAIAYEQYF. Here the chain combines TRBV9 and TRBJ2-7; 7 bases in the junction line up with TRBD1. The CDR3 covers 15 residues, taking in both the cysteine and the phenylalanine. CDR3 DNA only is kept here, 45 bases in frame from base 1. Clipping removes 4 bases from V and 2 bases from J, with 9 as the unmatched junction base count. From a lookup of the germline V gene, CDR1 and CDR2 are SGDLS and YYNGEE.